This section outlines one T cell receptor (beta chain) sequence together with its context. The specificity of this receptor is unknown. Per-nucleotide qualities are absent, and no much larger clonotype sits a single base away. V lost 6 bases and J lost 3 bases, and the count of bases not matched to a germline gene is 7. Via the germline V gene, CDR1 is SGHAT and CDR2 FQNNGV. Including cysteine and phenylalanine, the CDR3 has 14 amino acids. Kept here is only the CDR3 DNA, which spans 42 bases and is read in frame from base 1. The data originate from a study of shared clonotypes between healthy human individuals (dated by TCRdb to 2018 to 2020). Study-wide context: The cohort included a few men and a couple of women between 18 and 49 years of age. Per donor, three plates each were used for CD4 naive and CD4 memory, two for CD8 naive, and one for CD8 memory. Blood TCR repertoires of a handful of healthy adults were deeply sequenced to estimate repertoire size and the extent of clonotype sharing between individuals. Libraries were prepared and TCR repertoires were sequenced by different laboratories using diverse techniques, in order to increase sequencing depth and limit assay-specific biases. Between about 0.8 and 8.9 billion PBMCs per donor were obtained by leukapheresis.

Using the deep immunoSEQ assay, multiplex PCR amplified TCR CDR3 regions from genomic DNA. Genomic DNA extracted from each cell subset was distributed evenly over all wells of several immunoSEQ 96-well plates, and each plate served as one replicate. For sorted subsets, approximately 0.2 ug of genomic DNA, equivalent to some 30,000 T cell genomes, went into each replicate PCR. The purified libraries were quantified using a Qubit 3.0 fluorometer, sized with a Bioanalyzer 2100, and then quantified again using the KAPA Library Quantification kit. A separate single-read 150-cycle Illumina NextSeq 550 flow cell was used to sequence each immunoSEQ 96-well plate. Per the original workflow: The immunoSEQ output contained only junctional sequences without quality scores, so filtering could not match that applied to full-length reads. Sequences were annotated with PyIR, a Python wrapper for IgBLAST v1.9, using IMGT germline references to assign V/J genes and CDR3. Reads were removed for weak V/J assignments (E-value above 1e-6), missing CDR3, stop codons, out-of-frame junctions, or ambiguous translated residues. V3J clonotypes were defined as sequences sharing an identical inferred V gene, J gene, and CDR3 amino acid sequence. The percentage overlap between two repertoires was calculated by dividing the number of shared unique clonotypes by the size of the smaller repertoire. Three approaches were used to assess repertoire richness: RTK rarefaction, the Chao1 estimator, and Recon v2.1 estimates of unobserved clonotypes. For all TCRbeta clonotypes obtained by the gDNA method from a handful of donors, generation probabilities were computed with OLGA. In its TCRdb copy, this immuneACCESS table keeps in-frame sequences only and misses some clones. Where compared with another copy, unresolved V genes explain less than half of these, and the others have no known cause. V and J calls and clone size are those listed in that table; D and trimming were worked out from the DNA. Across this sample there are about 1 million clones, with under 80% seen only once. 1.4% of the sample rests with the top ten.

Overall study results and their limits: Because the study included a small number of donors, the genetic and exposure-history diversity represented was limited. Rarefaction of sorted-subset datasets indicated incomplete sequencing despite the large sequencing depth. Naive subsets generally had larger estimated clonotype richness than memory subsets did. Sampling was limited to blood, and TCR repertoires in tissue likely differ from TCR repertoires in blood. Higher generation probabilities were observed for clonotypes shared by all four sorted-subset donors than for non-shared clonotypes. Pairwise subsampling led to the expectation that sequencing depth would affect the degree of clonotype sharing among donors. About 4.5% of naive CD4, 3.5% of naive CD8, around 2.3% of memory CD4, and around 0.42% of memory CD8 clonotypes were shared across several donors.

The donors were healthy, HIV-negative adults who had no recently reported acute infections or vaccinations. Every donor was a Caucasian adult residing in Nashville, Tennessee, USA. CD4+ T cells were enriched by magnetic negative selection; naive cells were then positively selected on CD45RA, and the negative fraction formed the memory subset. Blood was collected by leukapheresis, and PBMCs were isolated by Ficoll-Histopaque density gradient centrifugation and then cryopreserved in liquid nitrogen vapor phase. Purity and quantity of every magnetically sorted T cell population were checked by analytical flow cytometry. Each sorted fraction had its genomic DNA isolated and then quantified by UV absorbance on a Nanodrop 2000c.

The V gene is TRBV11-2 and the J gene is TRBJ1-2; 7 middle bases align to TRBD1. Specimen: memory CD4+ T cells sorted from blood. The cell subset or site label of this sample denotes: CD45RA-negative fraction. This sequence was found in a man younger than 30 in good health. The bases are TGTGCCAGCAGTTTAACAGGGGCGTACTATGGCTACACCTTC. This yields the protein CASSLTGAYYGYTF.